This T cell receptor (beta chain) was obtained from a study of control samples from healthy donors and cancer patients. The CDR3 totals 14 residues. Germline V lookup: CDR1 SSHAT, CDR2 FNYEAQ (reference sequence). Trimming took 5 bases from V and 5 from J, leaving 15 bases between them. Only in-frame clones appear in the TCRdb table, and some are missing; sequencing was by immunoSEQ multiplex PCR. The sample yields about 160,000 clones, around 94% seen once. This TCR was sampled from a man aged 60 to 75 with colorectal cancer. Sequenced sample: PBMCs. This chain uses TRBV7-7 with TRBJ2-5; tentatively, D is TRBD1 or TRBD2 (5 bases each). CDR3 sequence: CASSPGTVEETQYF. CDR3 DNA: TGTGCCAGCAGCCCAGGGACCGTGGAGGAGACCCAGTACTTC.